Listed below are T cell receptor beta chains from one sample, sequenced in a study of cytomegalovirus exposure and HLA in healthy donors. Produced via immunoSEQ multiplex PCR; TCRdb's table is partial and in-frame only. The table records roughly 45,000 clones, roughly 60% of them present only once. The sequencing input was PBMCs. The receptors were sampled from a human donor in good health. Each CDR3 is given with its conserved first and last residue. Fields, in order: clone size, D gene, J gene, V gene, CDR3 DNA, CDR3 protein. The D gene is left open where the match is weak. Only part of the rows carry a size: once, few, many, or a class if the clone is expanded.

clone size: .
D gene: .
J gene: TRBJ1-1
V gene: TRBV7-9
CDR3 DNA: TGTGCCAGCAGCTTCGGGACCGGGGGCACTGAAGCTTTCTTT
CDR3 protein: CASSFGTGGTEAFF

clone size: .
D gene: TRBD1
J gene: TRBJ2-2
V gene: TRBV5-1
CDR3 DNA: TGCGCCAGCAGCCGGGACAGACCGAACACCGGGGAGCTGTTTTTT
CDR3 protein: CASSRDRPNTGELFF

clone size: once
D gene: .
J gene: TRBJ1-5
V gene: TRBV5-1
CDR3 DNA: TGCGCCAGCAGCTTGTTCTCCAATCAGCCCCAGCATTTT
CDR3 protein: CASSLFSNQPQHF

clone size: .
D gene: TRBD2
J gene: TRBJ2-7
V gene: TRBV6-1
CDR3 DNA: TGTGCCAGCAGATCCGGACTAGCCCAAACCTACGAGCAGTACTTC
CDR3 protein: CASRSGLAQTYEQYF

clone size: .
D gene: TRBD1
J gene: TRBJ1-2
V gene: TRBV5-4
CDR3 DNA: TGTGCCAGCAGCCGGGACAGAACCAACTATGGCTACACCTTC
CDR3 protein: CASSRDRTNYGYTF

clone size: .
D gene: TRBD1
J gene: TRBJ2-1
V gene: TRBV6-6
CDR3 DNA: TGTGCCAGCACGCGACAGGGGCCCTCCTACAATGAGCAGTTCTTC
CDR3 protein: CASTRQGPSYNEQFF

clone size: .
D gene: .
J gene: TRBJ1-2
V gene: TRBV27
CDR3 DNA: TGTGCCAGCAGGCCCGCGGGTAACTATGGCTACACCTTC
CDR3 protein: CASRPAGNYGYTF

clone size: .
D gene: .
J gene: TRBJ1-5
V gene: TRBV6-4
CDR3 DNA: TGTGCCAGCAGTGCCGAGCCCATTAGAGGTCAGCCCCAGCATTTT
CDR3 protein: CASSAEPIRGQPQHF

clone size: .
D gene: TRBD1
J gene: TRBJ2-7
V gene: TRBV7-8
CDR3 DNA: TGTGCCAGCAGCCAAATCCCCGCGCTGGGACAGAGCTCCTACGAGCAGTACTTC
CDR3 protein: CASSQIPALGQSSYEQYF

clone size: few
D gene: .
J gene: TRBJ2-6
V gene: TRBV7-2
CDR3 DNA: TGTGCCAGCAGCTTAGTAGCATCTCCTGGGGCCAACGTCCTGACTTTC
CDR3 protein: CASSLVASPGANVLTF

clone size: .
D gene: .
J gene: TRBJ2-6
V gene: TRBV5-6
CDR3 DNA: TGTGCCAGCAGCCGTGGCGGCTCTGGGGCCAACGTCCTGACTTTC
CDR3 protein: CASSRGGSGANVLTF

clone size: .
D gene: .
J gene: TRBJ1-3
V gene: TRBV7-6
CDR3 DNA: TGTGCCAGCAGCTCGACAGTTTCTGGAAACACCATATATTTT
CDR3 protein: CASSSTVSGNTIYF

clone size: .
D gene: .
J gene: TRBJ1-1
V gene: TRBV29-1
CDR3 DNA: TGCAGCGTTGAAGGGATACAGCGGGATCCTGAAGCTTTCTTT
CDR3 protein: CSVEGIQRDPEAFF

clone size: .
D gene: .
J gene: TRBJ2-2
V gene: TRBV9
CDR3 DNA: TGTGCCAGCAGCGGGGGGGACTTCTGGTCCGGGGAGCTGTTTTTT
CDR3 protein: CASSGGDFWSGELFF

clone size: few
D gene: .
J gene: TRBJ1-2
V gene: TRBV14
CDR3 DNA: TGTGCCAGCAGCCAAGATTGGGGGGGCTTATACTATGGCTACACCTTC
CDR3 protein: CASSQDWGGLYYGYTF

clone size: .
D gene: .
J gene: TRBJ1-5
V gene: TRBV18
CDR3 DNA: TGTGCCAGCTCACCACCCGGGACGGGGGCCCAGCATTTT
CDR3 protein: CASSPPGTGAQHF

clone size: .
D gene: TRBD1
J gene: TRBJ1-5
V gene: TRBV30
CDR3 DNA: TGTGCCTGGTCCGCCGGGACAGGGTACAGTCAGCCCCAGCATTTT
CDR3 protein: CAWSAGTGYSQPQHF

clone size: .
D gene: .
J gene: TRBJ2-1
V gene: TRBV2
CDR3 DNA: TGTGCCAGCCGAGGACAGTCCTCCTACAATGAGCAGTTCTTC
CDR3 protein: CASRGQSSYNEQFF

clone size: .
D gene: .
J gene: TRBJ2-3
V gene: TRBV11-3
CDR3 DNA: TGTGCCAGCAGCCGGGACACGAGCACAGATACGCAGTATTTT
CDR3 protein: CASSRDTSTDTQYF

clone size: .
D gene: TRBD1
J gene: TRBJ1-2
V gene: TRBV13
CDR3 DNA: TGTGCCAGCAGCCAGGGACAGGGCCACCTTGGTGGCTACACCTTC
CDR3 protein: CASSQGQGHLGGYTF

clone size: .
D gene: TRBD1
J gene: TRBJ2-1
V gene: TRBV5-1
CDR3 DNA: TGCGCCAGCAGCTTGGATCCGGGACAGGGCGGCGAGCAGTTCTTC
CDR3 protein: CASSLDPGQGGEQFF

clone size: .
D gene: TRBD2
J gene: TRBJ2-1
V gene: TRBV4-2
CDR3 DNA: TGTGCCAGCAGCCTCTTCGTCGAGCGGGGGGGTTCCTACAATGAGCAGTTCTTC
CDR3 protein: CASSLFVERGGSYNEQFF

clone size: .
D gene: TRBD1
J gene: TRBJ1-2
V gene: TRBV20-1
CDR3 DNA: TGCAGTGATCAGGGACAGTTTGGCTACACCTTC
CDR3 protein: CSDQGQFGYTF

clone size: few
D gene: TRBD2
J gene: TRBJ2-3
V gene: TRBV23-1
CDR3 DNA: TGCGCCAGCAGTCAATCGGGGGGGTTGGCAGATACGCAGTATTTT
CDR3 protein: CASSQSGGLADTQYF

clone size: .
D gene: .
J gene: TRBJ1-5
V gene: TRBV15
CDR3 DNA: TGTGCCACCAGCAGTAGCCCGGATCAGCCCCAGCATTTT
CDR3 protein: CATSSSPDQPQHF

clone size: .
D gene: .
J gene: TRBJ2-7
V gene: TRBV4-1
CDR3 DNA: TGCGCCAGCAGCCAAGATTTCGGCAGGCCTCCCGAGCAGTACTTC
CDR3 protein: CASSQDFGRPPEQYF

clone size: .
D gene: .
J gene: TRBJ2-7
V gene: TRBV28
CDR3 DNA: TGTGCCAGCAGGTTTGGTCGGGCCTACGAGCAGTACTTC
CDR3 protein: CASRFGRAYEQYF

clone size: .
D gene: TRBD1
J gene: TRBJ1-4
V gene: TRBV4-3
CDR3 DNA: TGCGCCAGCAGCCCAGAATGGGGCCACAGGGGGTCTAATGAAAAACTGTTTTTT
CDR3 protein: CASSPEWGHRGSNEKLFF

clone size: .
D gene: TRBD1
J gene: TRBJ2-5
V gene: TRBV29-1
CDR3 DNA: TGCAGCGTTGAAGATGGGGACAGCCAAGAGACCCTGTACTTC
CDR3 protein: CSVEDGDSQETLYF

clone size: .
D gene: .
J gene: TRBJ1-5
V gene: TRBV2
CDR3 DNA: TGTGCCAGCAAGCAATGGTTTCGCCAGCCCCAGCATTTT
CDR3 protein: CASKQWFRQPQHF

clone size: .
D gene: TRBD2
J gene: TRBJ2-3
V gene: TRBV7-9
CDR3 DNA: TGTGCCAGCATCCCACTAGCGGGGGCAACAGATACGCAGTATTTT
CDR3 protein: CASIPLAGATDTQYF

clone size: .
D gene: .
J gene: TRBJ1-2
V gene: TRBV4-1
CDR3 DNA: TGCGCCAGCAGCCAAGGACAGAACTATGGCTACACCTTC
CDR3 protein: CASSQGQNYGYTF

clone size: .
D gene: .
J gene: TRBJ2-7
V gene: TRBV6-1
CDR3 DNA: TGTGCCAGCAGCATGAACAGGGCCGAGCAGTACTTC
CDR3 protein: CASSMNRAEQYF

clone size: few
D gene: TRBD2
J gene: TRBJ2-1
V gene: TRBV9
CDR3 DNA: TGTGCCAGCAGCGCCGGGACTAGCTTGTACTACAATGAGCAGTTCTTC
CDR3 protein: CASSAGTSLYYNEQFF

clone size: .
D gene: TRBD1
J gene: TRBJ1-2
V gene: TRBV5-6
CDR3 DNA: TGTGCCAGCAGCGAGGGACAGAGCTATGGCTACACCTTC
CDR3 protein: CASSEGQSYGYTF

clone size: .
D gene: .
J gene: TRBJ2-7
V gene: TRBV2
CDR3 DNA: TGTGCCAGCAGTGAATACGGTGCAGGACAGACGCGCGAGCAGTACTTC
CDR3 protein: CASSEYGAGQTREQYF

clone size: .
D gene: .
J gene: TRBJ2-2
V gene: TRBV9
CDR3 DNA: TGTGCCAGCAGCGTCTCCGGGAACACCGGCGGGGAGCTGTTTTTT
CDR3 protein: CASSVSGNTGGELFF

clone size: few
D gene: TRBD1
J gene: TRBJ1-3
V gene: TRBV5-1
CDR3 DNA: TGCGCCAGCAGCTTTGGGACAGGGGGAAACACCATATATTTT
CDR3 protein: CASSFGTGGNTIYF

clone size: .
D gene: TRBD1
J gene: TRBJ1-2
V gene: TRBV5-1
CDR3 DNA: TGCGCCAGCAGCGAACAGGGGGACTATGGCTACACCTTC
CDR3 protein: CASSEQGDYGYTF

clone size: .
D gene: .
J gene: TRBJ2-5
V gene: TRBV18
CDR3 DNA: TGTGCCAGCTCACCACCGTTACAGTTAGAGACCCAGTACTTC
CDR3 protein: CASSPPLQLETQYF

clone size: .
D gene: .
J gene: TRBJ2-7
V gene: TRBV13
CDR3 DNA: TGTGCCAGCAGCTCGACCCAGGACAAGGTCAGCTCCTACGAGCAGTACTTC
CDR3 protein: CASSSTQDKVSSYEQYF

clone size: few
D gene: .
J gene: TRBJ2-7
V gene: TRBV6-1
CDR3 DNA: TGTGCCAGCAGTGAATCCACCTACACAGGGTACGAGCAGTACTTC
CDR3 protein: CASSESTYTGYEQYF

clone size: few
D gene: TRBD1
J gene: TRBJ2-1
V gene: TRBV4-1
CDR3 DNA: TGCGCCAGCAGCCAAGGGACAGGGGGTAGGAATGAGCAGTTCTTC
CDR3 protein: CASSQGTGGRNEQFF

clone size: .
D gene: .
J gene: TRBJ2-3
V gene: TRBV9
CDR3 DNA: TGTGCCAGCAGCGTAGACAGTAGCACAGATACGCAGTATTTT
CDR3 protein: CASSVDSSTDTQYF

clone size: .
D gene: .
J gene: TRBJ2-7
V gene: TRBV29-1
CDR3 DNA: TGCAGCGTTTACGGGGAGCAGTACTTC
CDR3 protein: CSVYGEQYF